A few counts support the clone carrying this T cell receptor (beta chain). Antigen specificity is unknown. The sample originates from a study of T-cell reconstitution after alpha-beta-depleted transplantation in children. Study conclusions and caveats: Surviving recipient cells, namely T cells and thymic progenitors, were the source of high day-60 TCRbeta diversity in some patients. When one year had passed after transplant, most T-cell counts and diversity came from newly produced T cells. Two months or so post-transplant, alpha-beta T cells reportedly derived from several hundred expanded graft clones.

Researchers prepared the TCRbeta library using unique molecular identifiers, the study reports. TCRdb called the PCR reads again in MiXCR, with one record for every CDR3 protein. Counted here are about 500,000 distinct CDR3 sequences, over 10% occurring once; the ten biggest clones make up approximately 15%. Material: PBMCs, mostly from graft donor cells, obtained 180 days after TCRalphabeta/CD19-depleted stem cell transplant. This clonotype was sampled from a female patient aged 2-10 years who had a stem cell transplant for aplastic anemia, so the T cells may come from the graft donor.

CDR3 protein: CSARDFTSGSFYTQYF. The CDR3 nucleotides read TGCAGTGCTAGAGATTTTACTAGCGGGAGTTTCTATACGCAGTATTTT. The chain has TRBV20-1 and TRBJ2-3; 11 bases match TRBD2. Germline assignment: CDR1 DFQATT and CDR2 SNEGSKA (reference sequence). The junction had 9 bases not matched to a gene; V was cut back by 0 bases and J by 7 bases. The CDR3 has 16 residues.